Following are 23 T cell receptor beta chains from one sample sequenced in a study of blood T cell repertoires in COVID-19. The protocol was immunoSEQ multiplex PCR, while the TCRdb copy is restricted to in-frame clones and leaves out a portion. This sample has about 35,000 clones, with more than 80% found just once. Specimen: peripheral blood. The receptor source for this set is a man aged 55 to 70 with active or convalescent COVID-19.

The CDR3 here is CATSDFGGTSGRFF. In DNA form, the CDR3 reads TGTGCCACCAGTGATTTCGGGGGGACTAGCGGGCGGTTCTTC. The rearrangement joins TRBV24-1 to TRBJ2-1; 12 bases fit TRBD2. Germline V gene lookup returns CDR1 KGHDR and CDR2 SFDVKD. The CDR3 runs 14 residues. Trimming took 1 base from V and 15 from J; bases not matched to a gene: 6.

The chain links TRBV5-1 to TRBJ2-5; 8 bases agree with TRBD1. J gave up 2 bases and V 0 bases, and 3 bases lay outside the gene matches. In germline, CDR1 is SGHRS, CDR2 YFSETQ. The CDR3 has 15 residues. CDR3 region: CASSLDRGTQETQYF. The CDR3, as DNA: TGCGCCAGCAGCTTGGACAGGGGGACACAAGAGACCCAGTACTTC. The full variable domain, completed using reference TRBV5-1 and TRBJ2-5, is KAGVTQTPRYLIKTRGQQVTLSCSPISGHRSVSWYQQTPGQGLQFLFEYFSETQRNKGNFPGRFSGRQFSNSRSEMNVSTLELGDSALYLCASSLDRGTQETQYFGPGTRLLVL.

The CDR3 region has the DNA TGTGCCAGCAGTGAAGGAGGGTTCGGTCAGCCCCAGCATTTT. Its protein is CASSEGGFGQPQHF. V is TRBV2 and J is TRBJ1-5; the D is unclear. This CDR3 is 14 amino acids long. V gave up 1 base and J gave up 6 bases, with 10 bases separating them. Germline CDR1 is SNHLY and CDR2 is FYNNEI.

The chain is built from TRBV18 and TRBJ1-4; no reliable D call. The V gene lost 1 base and the J gene lost 4 bases, with 10 bases spanning the gap. The CDR3 runs to 15 residues. The V gene's germline CDR1 is KGHSH and CDR2 LQKENI. This CDR3 reads CASSPRSGFNEKLFF. The CDR3 DNA follows: TGTGCCAGCTCACCACGGTCAGGATTTAATGAAAAACTGTTTTTT. Based on the CDR3 plus reference TRBV18 and TRBJ1-4, the full variable domain is NAGVMQNPRHLVRRRGQEARLRCSPMKGHSHVYWYRQLPEEGLKFMVYLQKENIIDESGMPKERFSAEFPKEGPSILRIQQVVRGDSAAYFCASSPRSGFNEKLFFGSGTQLSVL.

The count of this clone is one. The rearrangement links TRBV19 to TRBJ1-4; tentatively, D is TRBD1 (5 bases). Germline V gene lookup returns CDR1 LNHDA and CDR2 SQIVND (reference sequence). V was clipped by 10 bases and J by 8 bases, with 20 bases between them. The CDR3 length is 14 residues. The CDR3 reads CATNKMGGDEKLFF. CDR3 bases: TGTGCCACCAACAAGATGGGGGGGGACGAAAAACTGTTTTTT.

The V and J genes are TRBV19 and TRBJ1-2; 7 bases are a match to TRBD1. Germline trimming cut 6 bases from V and 4 bases from J; bases unmatched to any gene: 14. The germline gives CDR1 LNHDA, CDR2 SQIVND (reference sequence). The CDR3 runs to 16 residues. The CDR3 DNA follows: TGTGCCAGTAGCTTAACCGGGACAGAAGTCGTCTATGGCTACACCTTC. Its translation: CASSLTGTEVVYGYTF.

This rearrangement joins TRBV19 to TRBJ1-4; 12 bases fit TRBD1. The CDR3 totals 15 residues. Trimming removed 5 bases from V and 7 bases from J; junction bases left unmatched: 5. Per germline, CDR1 LNHDA and CDR2 SQIVND (reference sequence). CDR3 sequence: CASSQGTGGGEKLFF. CDR3 sequence (DNA): TGTGCCAGTAGTCAAGGGACAGGGGGCGGTGAAAAACTGTTTTTT.

The genes are TRBV2 and TRBJ1-4, with TRBD1 matching over 7 bases. This CDR3 has 13 residues. V lost 5 bases, J lost 8 bases, and 5 bases stayed unmatched. The germline gives CDR1 SNHLY, CDR2 FYNNEI. The CDR3 bases are TGTGCCAGCAGTAGGGGGCGACTAGAAAAACTGTTTTTT. Translating it yields CASSRGRLEKLFF.

This clone was counted a few times. The J gene is TRBJ1-2, the V gene TRBV7-9, with D possibly TRBD1 on 5 matching bases. The CDR3 covers 15 residues. V lost 0 bases to trimming and J lost 7 bases, with 15 bases between them. Germline lookup yields CDR1 SEHNR and CDR2 FQNEAQ (reference sequence). The DNA for the CDR3 is TGTGCCAGCAGCTTAGCCGGGACGGGGGATCGTGGCTACACCTTC. The encoded protein is CASSLAGTGDRGYTF.

The V call is TRBV5-5, the J call TRBJ2-5; TRBD2 matches 10 bases. This CDR3 is built from 16 residues. Per the germline V gene, CDR1 is SGHKS and CDR2 is YYEKEE (reference sequence). J lost 2 bases, V lost 4 bases, and 8 bases had no gene match. For the CDR3, the DNA is TGTGCCAGCAGCCGGATACCGGGACTAGCGCAAGAGACCCAGTACTTC. Translated: CASSRIPGLAQETQYF.

V and J are TRBV19 and TRBJ1-3; 7 bases map to TRBD1. J lost 0 bases, V lost 2 bases, and 10 bases had no gene match. Germline CDR1 reads LNHDA; CDR2 reads SQIVND (reference sequence). CDR3 length: 18 residues. CDR3 sequence: CASSITGTAIYSGNTIYF. The CDR3 DNA is TGTGCCAGTAGTATAACCGGGACAGCAATCTACTCTGGAAACACCATATATTTT.

The rearrangement uses TRBV2 and TRBJ1-2; maybe TRBD1 (6 bases). This CDR3 region has 13 residues. V lost 1 base and J lost 3, with 6 bases in between. Germline CDR1 reads SNHLY; CDR2 reads FYNNEI. CDR3 sequence reads: CASSEGTDYGYTF. CDR3 bases: TGTGCCAGCAGTGAAGGGACAGACTATGGCTACACCTTC.

The genes are TRBV24-1 and TRBJ2-1; 8 bases are shared with TRBD1. The CDR3 has 14 residues. After removal of 5 bases from V and 3 bases from J, the junction contained 2 bases not matched to a gene. The germline V gene has CDR1 KGHDR and CDR2 SFDVKD. CDR3 sequence: CATSAGGSYNEQFF. The CDR3 region has the DNA TGTGCCACCAGTGCAGGGGGCAGCTACAATGAGCAGTTCTTC.

This chain connects TRBV2 to TRBJ2-5; D gene uncertain. This CDR3 is built from 14 residues. With 5 bases removed from V and 0 bases from J, the gap between germline ends came to 10 bases. Germline V gene data show CDR1 as SNHLY and CDR2 as FYNNEI. In DNA form, the CDR3 reads TGTGCCAGCAGTCTGGGCCCGTACCAAGAGACCCAGTACTTC. As protein: CASSLGPYQETQYF.

This chain uses TRBV4-3 with TRBJ2-1; 7 bases fit TRBD2. The germline V gene has CDR1 LGHNA and CDR2 YSLEER. V lost 5 bases, J lost 0 bases, and 16 bases stayed unmatched. The length of the CDR3 is 19 residues. The CDR3 reads CASSSGLAATFSSYNEQFF. CDR3 DNA sequence: TGCGCCAGCAGCTCCGGTCTAGCGGCTACCTTTAGCTCCTACAATGAGCAGTTCTTC.

This chain links TRBV6-5 with TRBJ2-7; 7 positions match TRBD2. J lost 6 bases, V lost 5 bases, and 4 bases had no gene match. Germline values: CDR1 MNHEY, CDR2 SVGAGI. The CDR3 loop spans 12 amino acids. The CDR3 DNA reads TGTGCCAGCAGTCGCGGGAGCGTCGAGCAGTACGTC. It is translated as CASSRGSVEQYV.

The chain recombines TRBV7-2 with TRBJ2-4, with TRBD1 identical over 7 bases. V was clipped by 4 bases and J by 0 bases; unmatched bases: 6. This CDR3 is 16 amino acids long. Germline V gene data show CDR1 as SGHTA and CDR2 as FQGNSA. Here the CDR3 reads CASSWGTVGAKNIQYF. As DNA, the CDR3 is TGTGCCAGCAGCTGGGGGACAGTAGGAGCCAAAAACATTCAGTACTTC.

The genes are TRBV6-1 and TRBJ2-2; perhaps TRBD2 as D (5 bases). This CDR3 contains 15 residues. The germline CDR1 and CDR2 sequences are MNHNS and SASEGT. Deletions cut 3 bases from V and 6 bases from J, with 14 bases between. The CDR3 bases are TGTGCCAGCAGTGATTTCGGCGGGCGTTCCGGGGAGCTGTTTTTT. Protein sequence: CASSDFGGRSGELFF.

The J gene is TRBJ2-7, the V gene TRBV9, with TRBD2 matching over 13 bases. This CDR3 has 17 amino acids. Germline CDR1 reads SGDLS; CDR2 reads YYNGEE. J lost 4 bases, V lost 3 bases, and 10 bases had no gene match. The CDR3 is CASSASRLAGGVYEQYV. The CDR3 DNA follows: TGTGCCAGCAGCGCCTCAAGACTAGCGGGGGGCGTATACGAGCAGTACGTC.

The chain's CDR3 is CAWRTQVRRLAGYEQYV. The CDR3 region has the DNA TGTGCCTGGAGAACTCAGGTCCGGAGACTAGCGGGATACGAGCAGTACGTC. The gene calls are TRBV30 and TRBJ2-7, with 11 bases that match TRBD2. The CDR3 is 17 amino acids. The germline V gene has CDR1 GTSNPN and CDR2 SVGIG (reference sequence). V shed 3 bases and J 4 bases; nucleotides not matched to a gene: 14.

This clone was seen just once. The chain links TRBV24-1 to TRBJ1-1, with 8 bases aligning to TRBD1. CDR1 and CDR2 (germline): KGHDR, SFDVKD. Unmatched junction bases numbered 6, after V lost 6 bases and J lost 1 base. The CDR3 runs to 15 residues. The CDR3 DNA reads as TGTGCCACCAGTCTCGGGGGGACAGGGAACACTGAAGCTTTCTTT. Translated, it gives CATSLGGTGNTEAFF.

A few counts support this clone. The V gene is TRBV6-1, the J gene TRBJ1-6; unclear D gene. The length of the CDR3 is 15 residues. V lost 1 base to trimming and J lost 6 bases, with 10 bases between them. Per germline, CDR1 MNHNS and CDR2 SASEGT. The CDR3 nucleotides read TGTGCCAGCAGTGAAGTCCCGGGAAGTAATTCACCCCTCCACTTT. Translating it yields CASSEVPGSNSPLHF.

The gene calls are TRBV19 and TRBJ1-4; 9 bases match TRBD1. This CDR3 is 14 amino acids long. Germline trimming cut 6 bases from V and 8 bases from J; bases unmatched to any gene: 7. Germline assignment: CDR1 LNHDA and CDR2 SQIVND (reference sequence). CDR3 DNA: TGTGCCAGTAGAACGACAGGGGGAGGCGAAAAACTGTTTTTT. Translating gives CASRTTGGGEKLFF.